The rows below give T cell receptor beta chains drawn from one sample of a study of blood T cell repertoires in COVID-19. Measured with immunoSEQ multiplex PCR; TCRdb has only the in-frame clones, and not every one. This table holds 250,000 or so clones, about 80% found once. The sample comprised PBMCs or T cells enriched from blood (not recorded which). These receptors were collected from a man between 50 and 59 years old who had recovered from COVID-19. Each CDR3 is given with its conserved first and last residue. A D gene is named only where the DNA matches it firmly. Only some rows state a clone size, as once, few, many or a class for expanded clones.

CDR3nt: TGTGCCACCAGTGACCGGACAGGGGGCTTGGAGACCCAGTACTTC; CDR3aa: CATSDRTGGLETQYF; j_gene: TRBJ2-5; abundance: -; v_gene: TRBV24-1; d_gene: TRBD1
CDR3nt: TGTGCCAGCAGTTTAACGCTACAGGGGGGATTCGATGGCTACACCTTC; CDR3aa: CASSLTLQGGFDGYTF; j_gene: TRBJ1-2; abundance: -; v_gene: TRBV28; d_gene: TRBD1
CDR3nt: TGTGCCAGCAGTTACCATAGCACAGGTCTGGGGGCCAACGTCCTGACTTTC; CDR3aa: CASSYHSTGLGANVLTF; j_gene: TRBJ2-6; abundance: -; v_gene: TRBV6-2/TRBV6-3; d_gene: -
CDR3nt: TGTGCCAGCAGCAGGGACACATCTAATGAAAAACTGTTTTTT; CDR3aa: CASSRDTSNEKLFF; j_gene: TRBJ1-4; abundance: -; v_gene: TRBV4-2; d_gene: -
CDR3nt: TGTGCCAGCAGTTCTCTGACAGGGGGCTACTATGGCTACACCTTC; CDR3aa: CASSSLTGGYYGYTF; j_gene: TRBJ1-2; abundance: -; v_gene: TRBV6-5; d_gene: TRBD1
CDR3nt: TGTGCCAGCAACGAGAGGGAGGGGACCTACGAGCAGTACTTC; CDR3aa: CASNEREGTYEQYF; j_gene: TRBJ2-7; abundance: -; v_gene: TRBV6-5; d_gene: TRBD2
CDR3nt: TGCAGCGTTGTGGGGGGATCTGGAGTTTTAGAGACCCAGTACTTC; CDR3aa: CSVVGGSGVLETQYF; j_gene: TRBJ2-5; abundance: -; v_gene: TRBV29-1; d_gene: -
CDR3nt: TGTGCCAGCAGCTTACTAGCGGGAGGCCAAGAGACCCAGTACTTC; CDR3aa: CASSLLAGGQETQYF; j_gene: TRBJ2-5; abundance: -; v_gene: TRBV5-4; d_gene: TRBD2
CDR3nt: TGCGCCAGCAGCCCGGGACAGGCTAACTATGGCTACACCTTC; CDR3aa: CASSPGQANYGYTF; j_gene: TRBJ1-2; abundance: -; v_gene: TRBV5-1; d_gene: TRBD1
CDR3nt: TGTGCCAGCAGCCTCACCGGGGGAGGCGGCTACACCTTC; CDR3aa: CASSLTGGGGYTF; j_gene: TRBJ1-2; abundance: -; v_gene: TRBV7-3; d_gene: -
CDR3nt: TGTGCCAGCAGTTTGACAGGGGTCGATACGCAGTATTTT; CDR3aa: CASSLTGVDTQYF; j_gene: TRBJ2-3; abundance: -; v_gene: TRBV27; d_gene: TRBD1
CDR3nt: TGCAGCGTGGGAACAGGATTCGAGCAGTACTTC; CDR3aa: CSVGTGFEQYF; j_gene: TRBJ2-7; abundance: -; v_gene: TRBV29-1; d_gene: -
CDR3nt: TGTGCCAGCAGCCAGGACGGGACTCTGAATTCACCCCTCCACTTT; CDR3aa: CASSQDGTLNSPLHF; j_gene: TRBJ1-6; abundance: -; v_gene: TRBV4-2; d_gene: -
CDR3nt: TGTGCCAGCAGTGAATTTACTAGCGGGAGGATTTCCTACAATGAGCAGTTCTTC; CDR3aa: CASSEFTSGRISYNEQFF; j_gene: TRBJ2-1; abundance: -; v_gene: TRBV2; d_gene: TRBD2
CDR3nt: TGTGCCAGCAGTTTCCCTTCGCTCGGGACCCAGTACTTC; CDR3aa: CASSFPSLGTQYF; j_gene: TRBJ2-5; abundance: -; v_gene: TRBV7-9; d_gene: -
CDR3nt: TGTGCCAGTAGTATGGGTTTAAGGGGGTCAGATGAAAAACTGTTTTTT; CDR3aa: CASSMGLRGSDEKLFF; j_gene: TRBJ1-4; abundance: few; v_gene: TRBV19; d_gene: -
CDR3nt: TGTGCCAGCAGCAAAGATCGGCGGACAGCAACTAATGAAAAACTGTTTTTT; CDR3aa: CASSKDRRTATNEKLFF; j_gene: TRBJ1-4; abundance: -; v_gene: TRBV21-1; d_gene: -
CDR3nt: TGTGCCAGCAGTTTTGGGCCAAACTTGCTCTATGGCTACACCTTC; CDR3aa: CASSFGPNLLYGYTF; j_gene: TRBJ1-2; abundance: -; v_gene: TRBV27; d_gene: -
CDR3nt: TGTGCCAGCAGTTGGGGGAGGGTTGGGCAGCCCCAGCATTTT; CDR3aa: CASSWGRVGQPQHF; j_gene: TRBJ1-5; abundance: -; v_gene: TRBV6-2/TRBV6-3; d_gene: -
CDR3nt: TGTGCCAGCAGTGAGCCCGGGACAGGGGCCACCTACGAGCAGTACTTC; CDR3aa: CASSEPGTGATYEQYF; j_gene: TRBJ2-7; abundance: -; v_gene: TRBV28; d_gene: TRBD1
CDR3nt: TGTGCCAGCAGCGCGTGGGGGGGTGAGCAGTTCTTC; CDR3aa: CASSAWGGEQFF; j_gene: TRBJ2-1; abundance: -; v_gene: TRBV9; d_gene: TRBD2
CDR3nt: TGTGCCAGCAGTGGACAGGGAGGTAATTCACCCCTCCACTTT; CDR3aa: CASSGQGGNSPLHF; j_gene: TRBJ1-6; abundance: -; v_gene: TRBV2; d_gene: TRBD1
CDR3nt: TGTGCCAGCAGCTTACGGTCAGGGTTTAGCTCTGGAAACACCATATATTTT; CDR3aa: CASSLRSGFSSGNTIYF; j_gene: TRBJ1-3; abundance: -; v_gene: TRBV7-8; d_gene: -
CDR3nt: TGTGCCAGCAGCTTGGGACTAGCGGGGAACACCGGGGAGCTGTTTTTT; CDR3aa: CASSLGLAGNTGELFF; j_gene: TRBJ2-2; abundance: once; v_gene: TRBV5-4; d_gene: TRBD2
CDR3nt: TGTGCCAGCAGTGAAAGCCCCACGGATACGCAGTATTTT; CDR3aa: CASSESPTDTQYF; j_gene: TRBJ2-3; abundance: many; v_gene: TRBV6-1; d_gene: -
CDR3nt: TGCGCCAGCAGTGACTTTAATTCACCCCTCCACTTT; CDR3aa: CASSDFNSPLHF; j_gene: TRBJ1-6; abundance: -; v_gene: TRBV10-1; d_gene: -
CDR3nt: TGCGCCAGCAGCCTTCAGGAAACCTACGAGCAGTACTTC; CDR3aa: CASSLQETYEQYF; j_gene: TRBJ2-7; abundance: -; v_gene: TRBV5-1; d_gene: -
CDR3nt: TGCGCCAGCAGCTTGAACGCGGGAGGGCAGACAGATACGCAGTATTTT; CDR3aa: CASSLNAGGQTDTQYF; j_gene: TRBJ2-3; abundance: -; v_gene: TRBV5-1; d_gene: TRBD2
CDR3nt: TGTGCCATCAGTGATCTGGGGGCACCTGGAAACACCATATATTTT; CDR3aa: CAISDLGAPGNTIYF; j_gene: TRBJ1-3; abundance: -; v_gene: TRBV10-3; d_gene: -
CDR3nt: TGTGCCAGCAGCTTTCAGGGTTTGTTCGCTTTCTTT; CDR3aa: CASSFQGLFAFF; j_gene: TRBJ1-1; abundance: -; v_gene: TRBV5-5; d_gene: -
CDR3nt: TGTGCCAGCAGCTTCCCGCGCGGGAGGGCCCCCACCTACGAGCAGTACTTC; CDR3aa: CASSFPRGRAPTYEQYF; j_gene: TRBJ2-7; abundance: -; v_gene: TRBV7-9; d_gene: TRBD2
CDR3nt: TGCGCCAGCAGCTCCCCTGCAGGGGATACGCAGTATTTT; CDR3aa: CASSSPAGDTQYF; j_gene: TRBJ2-3; abundance: -; v_gene: TRBV5-1; d_gene: -
CDR3nt: TGTGCCACCAGCAGAGTACAGGAAAAATTCAATCAGCCCCAGCATTTT; CDR3aa: CATSRVQEKFNQPQHF; j_gene: TRBJ1-5; abundance: -; v_gene: TRBV15; d_gene: -
CDR3nt: TGCAGTGGGGCCCCGAACACTGAAGCTTTCTTT; CDR3aa: CSGAPNTEAFF; j_gene: TRBJ1-1; abundance: -; v_gene: TRBV20-1; d_gene: -
CDR3nt: TGTGCCAGCAGTGAATCGCCGCAGGGAGGCTATGGCTACACCTTC; CDR3aa: CASSESPQGGYGYTF; j_gene: TRBJ1-2; abundance: -; v_gene: TRBV2; d_gene: -
CDR3nt: TGTGCCAGCAGACAAGGACAGGCTCAGAATTCACCCCTCCACTTT; CDR3aa: CASRQGQAQNSPLHF; j_gene: TRBJ1-6; abundance: -; v_gene: TRBV27; d_gene: TRBD1
CDR3nt: TGTGCCAGCAGTTACACAGAGACCTACGAGCAGTACTTC; CDR3aa: CASSYTETYEQYF; j_gene: TRBJ2-7; abundance: -; v_gene: TRBV6-5; d_gene: -
CDR3nt: TGCGCCAGCAGCTTGGTAACAGACTATGGCTACACCTTC; CDR3aa: CASSLVTDYGYTF; j_gene: TRBJ1-2; abundance: -; v_gene: TRBV5-1; d_gene: -
CDR3nt: TGCGCCAGCAGCTTGGGGACATATAATTCACCCCTCCACTTT; CDR3aa: CASSLGTYNSPLHF; j_gene: TRBJ1-6; abundance: few; v_gene: TRBV5-1; d_gene: -
CDR3nt: TGTGCCAGTAGGGCGACAGGGTCTAATGAAAAACTGTTTTTT; CDR3aa: CASRATGSNEKLFF; j_gene: TRBJ1-4; abundance: -; v_gene: TRBV19; d_gene: TRBD1
CDR3nt: TGTGCCAGCAGCGTAGTAAGCGAGTCCAATGAGCAGTTCTTC; CDR3aa: CASSVVSESNEQFF; j_gene: TRBJ2-1; abundance: -; v_gene: TRBV9; d_gene: -
CDR3nt: TGTGCCAGCAGCTTAGGGGCAGGGAACCAAGAGACCCAGTACTTC; CDR3aa: CASSLGAGNQETQYF; j_gene: TRBJ2-5; abundance: -; v_gene: TRBV7-9; d_gene: -
CDR3nt: TGTGCCAGCAGAGAACCCTCAGGGGGCTGGGATTCACCCCTCCACTTT; CDR3aa: CASREPSGGWDSPLHF; j_gene: TRBJ1-6; abundance: -; v_gene: TRBV6-1; d_gene: TRBD1
CDR3nt: TGTGCCACCAGTGACCCTTCGGGCTACACCTTC; CDR3aa: CATSDPSGYTF; j_gene: TRBJ1-2; abundance: once; v_gene: TRBV24-1; d_gene: -
CDR3nt: TGTGCCAGCAGTCTAGACAGAACAGATACGCAGTATTTT; CDR3aa: CASSLDRTDTQYF; j_gene: TRBJ2-3; abundance: -; v_gene: TRBV5-6; d_gene: -
CDR3nt: TGTGCCAGCAGCCTAACTAGCGTAATCCGGGAGGAGACCCAGTACTTC; CDR3aa: CASSLTSVIREETQYF; j_gene: TRBJ2-5; abundance: -; v_gene: TRBV16; d_gene: TRBD2
CDR3nt: TGTGCCAGCAGCCCCCATTCCCACGAGCAGTACTTC; CDR3aa: CASSPHSHEQYF; j_gene: TRBJ2-7; abundance: -; v_gene: TRBV9; d_gene: -
CDR3nt: TGTGCCAGCAGCTTGGTGTGGGCCCGAGAGACCCAGTACTTC; CDR3aa: CASSLVWARETQYF; j_gene: TRBJ2-5; abundance: once; v_gene: TRBV5-5; d_gene: -
CDR3nt: TGTGCCAGCAGCCAAGAAGGACTAGCGGTCTACGAGCAGTACTTC; CDR3aa: CASSQEGLAVYEQYF; j_gene: TRBJ2-7; abundance: -; v_gene: TRBV3-1/TRBV3-2; d_gene: TRBD2
CDR3nt: TGTGCCAGTCAGGGGTCTAGCAATCAGCCCCAGCATTTT; CDR3aa: CASQGSSNQPQHF; j_gene: TRBJ1-5; abundance: -; v_gene: TRBV2; d_gene: -
CDR3nt: TGTGCCAGCAGCTTGGGGTTAGGGGATCAGCCCCAGCATTTT; CDR3aa: CASSLGLGDQPQHF; j_gene: TRBJ1-5; abundance: -; v_gene: TRBV5-4; d_gene: -
CDR3nt: TGTGCCAGCAGTTCCCCTACAGGGTGGGGAAACAATGAGCAGTTCTTC; CDR3aa: CASSSPTGWGNNEQFF; j_gene: TRBJ2-1; abundance: -; v_gene: TRBV27; d_gene: -
CDR3nt: TGTGCCAGCAGCCCAAGACTAGCGGGAGGGCCAGATACGCAGTATTTT; CDR3aa: CASSPRLAGGPDTQYF; j_gene: TRBJ2-3; abundance: -; v_gene: TRBV7-9; d_gene: TRBD2
CDR3nt: TGTGCCACCGTAAGCGGGGGGAACTATGGCTACACCTTC; CDR3aa: CATVSGGNYGYTF; j_gene: TRBJ1-2; abundance: -; v_gene: TRBV7-8; d_gene: -
CDR3nt: TGTGCCAGCAGCTTGGAAGGGAGGGGAGAGACCCAGTACTTC; CDR3aa: CASSLEGRGETQYF; j_gene: TRBJ2-5; abundance: -; v_gene: TRBV5-5; d_gene: TRBD2
CDR3nt: TGTGCCATTATGGTGGCCCGGGGGGTATATTCACCCCTCCACTTT; CDR3aa: CAIMVARGVYSPLHF; j_gene: TRBJ1-6; abundance: -; v_gene: TRBV6-5; d_gene: -
CDR3nt: TGTGCCAGCAGGGACCCAGGGGGCTACAATGAGCAGTTCTTC; CDR3aa: CASRDPGGYNEQFF; j_gene: TRBJ2-1; abundance: -; v_gene: TRBV27; d_gene: TRBD1
CDR3nt: TGTGCCAGCATAGGAGTTCAGCAGTACTTC; CDR3aa: CASIGVQQYF; j_gene: TRBJ2-7; abundance: -; v_gene: TRBV6-4; d_gene: -
CDR3nt: TGTGTCAGAAAACAGGGATCAGATACGCAGTATTTT; CDR3aa: CVRKQGSDTQYF; j_gene: TRBJ2-3; abundance: -; v_gene: TRBV7-9; d_gene: -